These 10 T cell receptor beta chains came from one sample sequenced in a study of tumor-infiltrating lymphocytes in oesophageal squamous cell carcinoma. MiXCR, run by TCRdb on the PCR reads, gives a single entry per CDR3 protein. The sample contains about 21,000 distinct CDR3 sequences, around two fifths of which appear only once. Sequencing used esophageal tumor tissue. The source of these receptors is a male donor with esophageal squamous cell carcinoma.

In this sample, this clonotype turned up many times. The J gene is TRBJ2-7, the V gene TRBV10-2; 9 bases are shared with TRBD1. This CDR3 region has 15 residues. Germline assignment: CDR1 WSHSY and CDR2 SAAADI. V gave up 5 bases and J gave up 1 base; unmatched junction bases: 6. For the CDR3, the DNA is TGCGCCAGCAGTAAACAGGGGGCGCGGTCCTACGAGCAGTACTTC. Protein product: CASSKQGARSYEQYF.

The J gene is TRBJ2-4, the V gene TRBV6-2 or TRBV6-3; D remains unclear. With the DNA end fitting TRBJ2-5 better, the J assignment may be wrong. Germline V lookup: CDR1 MNHEY, CDR2 SVGEGT. The CDR3 runs to 12 residues. This CDR3 reads CASSSPQETQYF. Here the CDR3 DNA reads TGTGCCAGCAGTTCCCCCCAAGAGACCCAGTACTTC.

This clonotype occurred many times. The chain is built from TRBV5-5 and TRBJ1-2; 11 positions match TRBD1. J lost 7 bases, V lost 7 bases, and 15 bases had no gene match. Germline V gene sequence: CDR1 SGHKS, CDR2 YYEKEE (reference sequence). CDR3 length: 16 residues. CDR3 region: CASVSPRDRGAGGYTF. DNA of the CDR3: TGTGCCAGCGTCTCCCCGAGGGACAGGGGGGCTGGTGGCTACACCTTC.

This clonotype was counted at least ten times. This chain uses TRBV2 with TRBJ2-5, with D maybe TRBD2 (5 bases). V was cut by 2 bases and J by 0 bases, with 7 bases left in between. Germline CDR1 and CDR2: SNHLY and FYNNEI. This CDR3 contains 14 residues. The CDR3 protein is CASSERRDQETQYF. DNA of the CDR3: TGTGCCAGCAGTGAACGGCGGGACCAAGAGACCCAGTACTTC.

At least ten counts were recorded for this clonotype. V gene TRBV6-1 combines with J gene TRBJ2-6; no reliable D call. Between the trimmed V and J ends, which lost 7 bases and 3 bases, there was a span of 19 bases. The CDR3 loop spans 17 amino acids. Per the germline V gene, CDR1 is MNHNS and CDR2 is SASEGT. The DNA of the CDR3 is TGTGCCAGCAAGAGGCAGGTCCTCATCAGTGGGGCCAACGTCCTGACTTTC. Protein: CASKRQVLISGANVLTF.

This clonotype was detected ten times or more. V usage is TRBV28 and J usage is TRBJ2-1; 12 nucleotides line up with TRBD2. V lost 6 bases to trimming and J lost 6 bases; unmatched junction nucleotides: 3. The CDR3 covers 14 residues. The germline V gene has CDR1 MDHEN and CDR2 SYDVKM. CDR3 bases: TGTGCCAGCAGGACTAGCGGGAGAATCAATGAGCAGTTCTTC. It specifies CASRTSGRINEQFF.

The CDR3 nucleotides read TGTGCCAGCAGAACGCCCGGGACAGGGGAAACAGATACGCAGTATTTT. Residues: CASRTPGTGETDTQYF. The V gene is TRBV5-5, the J gene TRBJ2-3, with TRBD1 identical over 10 bases. Trimming cost V 5 bases and J 3 bases; bases outside gene matches: 9. This CDR3 has 16 amino acids. Per germline, CDR1 SGHKS and CDR2 YYEKEE (reference sequence). The whole variable domain, remainder taken from reference TRBV5-5 and TRBJ2-3, is DAGVTQSPTHLIKTRGQQVTLRCSPISGHKSVSWYQQVLGQGPQFIFQYYEKEERGRGNFPDRFSARQFPNYSSELNVNALLLGDSALYLCASRTPGTGETDTQYFGPGTRLTVL.

This chain links TRBV7-8 with TRBJ2-5; D ambiguous. V was shortened by 5 bases and J by 2 bases, with 12 bases between the two germline ends. The CDR3 covers 14 residues. Germline CDR1 is SGHVS and CDR2 is FQNEAQ. This CDR3 reads CASSRRLSQETQYF. In nucleotides, the CDR3 is TGTGCCAGCAGCCGTAGACTCTCTCAAGAGACCCAGTACTTC.

The chain combines TRBV24-1 with TRBJ2-3; 10 nucleotides align to TRBD1. From germline, CDR1 is KGHDR and CDR2 SFDVKD. This CDR3 has 16 residues. Unmatched junction bases numbered 6, after V lost 3 bases and J lost 4 bases. CDR3 sequence reads: CATSDPGQGSADTQYF. The CDR3 coding sequence is TGTGCCACCAGTGATCCGGGACAGGGGTCCGCAGATACGCAGTATTTT.

The chain links TRBV28 to TRBJ1-1; no reliable D call. The V and J ends lost 8 bases and 4 bases respectively, with 14 bases between them. Germline V gives CDR1 MDHEN, CDR2 SYDVKM. CDR3 size: 13 residues. CDR3 nucleotide sequence: TGTGCCAGCTCCTCTAACCGGGGCACTGAAGCTTTCTTT. It is translated as CASSSNRGTEAFF.